This section outlines one T cell receptor beta chain sequence together with its context. It lacks a known antigen. Per-nucleotide qualities are absent, and no much larger clonotype sits a single base away. The data were taken from a study of blood T cell repertoires in COVID-19 (dated by TCRdb to about 2020). Describing the broader study: Samples covering the acute and convalescent phases of COVID-19 were provided by collaborators in the United States, Italy and Spain. Deeply sampled blood TCRbeta repertoires from subjects exposed to, actively infected with, or recovered from COVID-19 were included in the dataset. A freely available public database, intended as a resource for researchers studying the immune response to SARS-CoV-2, is where the repertoires were released. Where available, HLA class I and class II types were obtained from metadata supplied by the sample provider rather than from assay-based typing. A de-identified subject ID, COVID-19 status, age in years and sex were almost always included in the sample metadata. The prospective study material was composed of cDNA or gDNA derived from T cells, B-cell-depleted T cells, or PBMCs. The samples were drawn from two sources: the first 160 participants of the ongoing ImmuneRACE study, and about 1,300 subjects contributed by 6 global collaborators.

Collaborating institutions collected whole blood in K2EDTA tubes following their own protocols. For TCRbeta analysis, collaborators shipped samples in one of three forms: frozen whole blood, isolated PBMCs, or DNA extracted from either of those sample types. Study-wide conclusions, independent of this receptor: How much clinical and demographic metadata was included differed by source and by participant, and the metadata was provided uncurated.

TCRbeta CDR3 regions were amplified from genomic DNA using the immunoSEQ Assay, a bias-controlled multiplex PCR. The paper's data handling went like this. Nucleated cell counts per sample were estimated from amplification of reference gene primers within the assay. To quantify the absolute abundance of each unique TCRbeta CDR3 rearrangement, sequence reads were collapsed and filtered. For each sample, productive Simpson clonality was calculated as the square root of Simpson's diversity index across productive rearrangements. TCRdb carries this immuneACCESS record with in-frame sequences only. Its versions omit some clonotypes, under half of them owing to an unresolved V gene in the studies checked, with the rest unexplained. V and J calls and clone size come straight from that table; D and trimming were deduced from the DNA. The sample has more than 25,000 clones on record, roughly nine tenths of them singletons. The ten largest clonotypes hold 0.5% to 0.7% of the sample.

The material sequenced was peripheral blood. The TCR was taken from a middle-aged woman with active or convalescent COVID-19.

The CDR3 region: CASRGLGLAEQETQYF. Read as DNA, the sequence is TGTGCCAGCAGAGGTCTGGGGCTAGCGGAGCAAGAGACCCAGTACTTC. This sequence uses TRBV2 and TRBJ2-5; a stretch of 7 junction bases matches TRBD2. According to the germline V gene, CDR1 reads SNHLY and CDR2 reads FYNNEI. V is pruned by 6 bases and J by 2 bases, leaving 12 bases of the junction without a gene match. From the cysteine up to the phenylalanine, the CDR3 has a length of 16 residues. The entry retains the CDR3 DNA only, 48 bases that are in frame from base 1. Where the CDR3 stops, the reference TRBV2 and TRBJ2-5 genes take over; the full variable domain is EPEVTQTPSHQVTQMGQEVILRCVPISNHLYFYWYRQILGQKVEFLVSFYNNEISEKSEIFDDQFSVERPDGSNFTLKIRSTKLEDSAMYFCASRGLGLAEQETQYFGPGTRLLVL.